This T cell receptor (beta chain) was profiled in a study of cytomegalovirus exposure and HLA in healthy donors. Use of 60 Vbeta and 13 Jbeta primers characterized the PCR. The method was immunoSEQ multiplex PCR; TCRdb's version includes in-frame clones alone and lacks a portion of them. The sample carries about 140,000 clones, approximately 84% recorded once. The germline CDR1 and CDR2 sequences are MGHRA and YSYEKL. V trimming: 5 bases; J trimming: 6 bases; junction bases outside the gene matches: 14. The CDR3 has 16 residues. General study findings and limits: In vitro data verified a few CMV-associated chains as specific for CMV antigens.

A word on this clone: Antigen: not known.

The sequenced sample consisted of PBMCs. The clonotype comes from a woman in her thirties or forties in good health and CMV-seronegative. The chain combines TRBV4-1 with TRBJ2-7, with 9 bases fitting TRBD2. DNA for the CDR3: TGCGCCAGCAGCTATAGTGGGGTAGCGGGAGTTGGCGAGCAGTACTTC. Encoded protein: CASSYSGVAGVGEQYF.